These 2 T cell receptor beta chains were all obtained from the same sample, sequenced in a study of blood T cells in healthy people across ages. Alongside a J-beta primer mix, a sample-barcoded 5' primer served in a second PCR lasting roughly 6 to 11 cycles. TCRdb re-called the 5' RACE reads with MiXCR, one entry per CDR3 protein. The table records about 1.4 million distinct CDR3 sequences, roughly 64% of them present only once. The sample taken for sequencing was blood. The receptor set was obtained from a man aged 18 to 29 in good health.

J is TRBJ2-3 and V is TRBV13; D possibly matches TRBD1 or TRBD2 (5 bases each). The CDR3 spans 17 residues. The germline V gene has CDR1 PRHDT and CDR2 FYEKMQ (reference sequence). V lost 0 bases and J lost 2, with 15 bases in between. CDR3 coding DNA: TGTGCCAGCAGCTTAGGTGCCGGGACCCTTGACACAGATACGCAGTATTTT. It encodes CASSLGAGTLDTDTQYF.

The V call is TRBV27, the J call TRBJ2-5; TRBD1 aligns across 9 bases. The V gene's germline CDR1 is MNHEY and CDR2 SMNVEV (reference sequence). This CDR3 comprises 15 residues. With V trimmed by 5 bases and J by 5 bases, 9 bases remained unmatched. The CDR3 sequence: CASSPGRTGVETQYF. As DNA, the CDR3 is TGTGCCAGCAGTCCCGGACGGACAGGGGTTGAGACCCAGTACTTC.